This T cell receptor (beta chain) was sequenced during a study of CD8+ T cells in alopecia areata. Regarding treatment: oral pan-JAK inhibitor, 5-10 mg twice daily. Extracted RNA was reverse transcribed into cDNA, the sequencing template. Profiling relied on immunoSEQ multiplex PCR, and the TCRdb table lists in-frame clones only, not all of them. Counted here are approximately 180,000 clones, roughly 50% occurring once; the ten biggest clones make up 10% to 13%. Germline CDR1 and CDR2: GTSNPN and SVGIG (reference sequence). This CDR3 comprises 13 residues. Trimming took off 5 bases at V and 8 bases at J, with 18 bases between the two ends.

The specimen comprised CD8+ T cells sorted from blood, sampled at week 24, from a patient treated with tofacitinib. The sequence came from a human donor with alopecia areata. The rearrangement joins TRBV30 to TRBJ1-2; D ambiguous. The CDR3 protein is CAWYKTLLRGYTF. CDR3 bases: TGTGCCTGGTACAAGACCCTCCTCCGGGGCTACACCTTC.